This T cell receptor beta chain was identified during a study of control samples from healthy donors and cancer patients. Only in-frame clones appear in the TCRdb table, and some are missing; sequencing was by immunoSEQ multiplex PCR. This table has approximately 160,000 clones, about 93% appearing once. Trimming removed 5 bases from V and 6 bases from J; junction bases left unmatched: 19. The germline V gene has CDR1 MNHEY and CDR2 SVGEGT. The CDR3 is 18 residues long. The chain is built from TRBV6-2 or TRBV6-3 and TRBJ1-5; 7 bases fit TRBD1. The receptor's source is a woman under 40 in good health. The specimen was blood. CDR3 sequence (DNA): TGTGCCAGCAGTCCGACTACTTTCCGACAGGGTCAGAGTCAGCCCCAGCATTTT. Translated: CASSPTTFRQGQSQPQHF.